This TCR beta chain was recorded in a study of blood T cell repertoires in COVID-19. This table comes from immunoSEQ multiplex PCR, and its TCRdb copy is limited to in-frame clones, with some not included. Of just over 300,000 clones listed, roughly 86% are singletons. Ages ranged from about 18 to 89 years, with residence in approximately 23 US areas. Either two negative PCRs, clearance, or symptom resolution qualified Cohort 3 donors as recovered. The CDR3 runs 13 residues. Per the germline V gene, CDR1 is LNHDA and CDR2 is SQIVND (reference sequence). V was shortened by 5 bases and J by 15 bases, with 17 bases between the two germline ends.

The material sequenced was PBMCs or T cells enriched from blood (not recorded which). The TCR sequence derives from a young woman who had recovered from COVID-19. The V call is TRBV19, the J call TRBJ1-6, with D uncertain. The CDR3 DNA reads as TGTGCCAGTAGTCCCCGAGTAGCCCGGCGCCTCCACTTT. Protein product: CASSPRVARRLHF.